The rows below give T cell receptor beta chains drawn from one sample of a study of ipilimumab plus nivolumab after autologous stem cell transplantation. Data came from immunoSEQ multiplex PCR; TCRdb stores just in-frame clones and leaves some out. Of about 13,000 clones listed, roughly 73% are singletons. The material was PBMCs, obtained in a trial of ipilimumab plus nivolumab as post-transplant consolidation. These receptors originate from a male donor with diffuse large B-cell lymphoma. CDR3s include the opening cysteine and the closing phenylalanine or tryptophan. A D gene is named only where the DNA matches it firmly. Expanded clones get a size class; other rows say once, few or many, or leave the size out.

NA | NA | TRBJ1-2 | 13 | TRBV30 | CAWSLYQGLSYTF | TGTGCCTGGAGTTTGTACCAGGGCTTGAGCTACACCTTC
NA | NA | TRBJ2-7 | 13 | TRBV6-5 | CASSPTGPYEQYF | TGTGCCAGCAGTCCGACAGGACCCTACGAGCAGTACTTC
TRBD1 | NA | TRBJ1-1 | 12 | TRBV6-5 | CASRDRVTEAFF | TGTGCCAGCAGGGACAGGGTGACTGAAGCTTTCTTT
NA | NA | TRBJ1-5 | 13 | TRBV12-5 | CASGWTGNQPQHF | TGTGCTAGTGGTTGGACGGGCAATCAGCCCCAGCATTTT
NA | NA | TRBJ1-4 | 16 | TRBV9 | CASSVGQLNIGEKLFF | TGTGCCAGCAGCGTAGGGCAACTTAATATTGGTGAAAAACTGTTTTTT
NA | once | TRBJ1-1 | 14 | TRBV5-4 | CASSFGGLDTEAFF | TGTGCCAGCAGCTTCGGGGGGTTGGACACTGAAGCTTTCTTT
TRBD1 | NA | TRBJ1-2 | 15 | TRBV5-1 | CASGATGGADNGYTF | TGCGCCAGCGGGGCGACAGGGGGCGCAGATAATGGCTACACCTTC
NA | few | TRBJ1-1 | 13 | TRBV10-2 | CASRIQGNTEAFF | TGCGCCAGCAGGATACAGGGGAACACTGAAGCTTTCTTT
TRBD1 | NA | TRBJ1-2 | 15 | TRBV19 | CASTLGDRGLYGYTF | TGTGCCAGTACCCTAGGGGACAGGGGCCTCTATGGCTACACCTTC
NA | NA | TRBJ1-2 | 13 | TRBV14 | CASSRDLGGGYTF | TGTGCCAGCAGCCGAGACCTTGGGGGTGGCTACACCTTC
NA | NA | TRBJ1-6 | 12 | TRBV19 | CASSIQTSPLHF | TGTGCCAGTAGTATACAGACTTCACCCCTCCACTTT
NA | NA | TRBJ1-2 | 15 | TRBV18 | CASSPRDIKDYGYTF | TGTGCCAGCTCACCAAGGGACATCAAAGACTATGGCTACACCTTC
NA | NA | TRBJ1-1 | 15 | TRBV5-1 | CASSSLGGGNTEAFF | TGCGCCAGCAGCTCGCTGGGAGGTGGGAACACTGAAGCTTTCTTT
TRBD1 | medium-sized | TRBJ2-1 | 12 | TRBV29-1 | CSAGGQYNEQFF | TGCAGCGCTGGGGGACAGTACAATGAGCAGTTCTTC
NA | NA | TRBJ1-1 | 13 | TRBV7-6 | CASSLVIWTEAFF | TGTGCCAGCAGCTTAGTTATATGGACTGAAGCTTTCTTT
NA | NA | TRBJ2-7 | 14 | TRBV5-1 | CASSLVAGSYEQYF | TGCGCCAGCAGCTTGGTGGCAGGCTCCTACGAGCAGTACTTC
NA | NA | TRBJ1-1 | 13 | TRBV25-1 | CASSEWDDTEAFF | TGTGCCAGCAGTGAATGGGACGACACTGAAGCTTTCTTT
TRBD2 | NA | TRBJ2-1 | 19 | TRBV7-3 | CASSAPGTSGRKVVNEQFF | TGTGCCAGCAGCGCCCCCGGGACTAGCGGGAGGAAGGTAGTAAATGAGCAGTTCTTC
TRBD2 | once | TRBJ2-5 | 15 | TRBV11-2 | CASSLAVGGPETQYF | TGTGCCAGCAGCTTAGCGGTGGGAGGGCCGGAGACCCAGTACTTC
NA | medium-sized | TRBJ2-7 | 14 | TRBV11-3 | CASSSSWGTYEQYF | TGTGCCAGCAGCTCGTCGTGGGGAACCTACGAGCAGTACTTC
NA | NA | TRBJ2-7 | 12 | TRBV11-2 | CASALGGYEQYF | TGTGCCAGCGCCCTAGGCGGTTACGAGCAGTACTTC
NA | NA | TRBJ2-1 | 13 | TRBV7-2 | CASRPTGGNEQFF | TGTGCCAGCAGACCAACAGGTGGCAATGAGCAGTTCTTC
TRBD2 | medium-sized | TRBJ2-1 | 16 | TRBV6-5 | CASSSWRIAGGNEQFF | TGTGCCAGCAGTTCATGGAGGATAGCGGGAGGGAATGAGCAGTTCTTC
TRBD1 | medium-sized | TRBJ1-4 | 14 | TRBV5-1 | CASSSGQPNEKLFF | TGCGCCAGCTCGTCGGGACAGCCTAATGAAAAACTGTTTTTT
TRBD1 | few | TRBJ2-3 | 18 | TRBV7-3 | CASSLLSRGTGDSDTQYF | TGTGCCAGCAGCTTATTGTCTAGGGGGACAGGGGACTCAGATACGCAGTATTTT
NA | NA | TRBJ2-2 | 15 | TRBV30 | CAWTQEGFRPGELFF | TGTGCCTGGACTCAGGAGGGGTTTAGACCAGGGGAGCTGTTTTTT
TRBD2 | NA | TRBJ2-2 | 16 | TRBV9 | CASSAGGRRFAGELFF | TGTGCCAGCAGCGCGGGGGGGCGCCGGTTTGCCGGGGAGCTGTTTTTT
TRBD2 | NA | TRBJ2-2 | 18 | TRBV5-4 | CASSPQASGTRNTGELFF | TGTGCCAGCAGCCCCCAAGCTAGCGGGACACGCAACACCGGGGAGCTGTTTTTT
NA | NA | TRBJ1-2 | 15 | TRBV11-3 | CASSPGGSANYGYTF | TGTGCCAGCAGCCCGGGGGGGTCAGCTAACTATGGCTACACCTTC
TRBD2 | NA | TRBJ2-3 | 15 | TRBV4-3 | CASSRLAGGPGTQYF | TGCGCCAGCAGCCGGCTAGCGGGGGGGCCTGGTACGCAGTATTTT
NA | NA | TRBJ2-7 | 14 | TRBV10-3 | CAITSSSTVYEQYF | TGTGCCATCACTTCGTCGAGTACCGTCTACGAGCAGTACTTC
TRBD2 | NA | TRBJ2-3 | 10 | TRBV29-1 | CSSGLAAPFF | TGCAGCTCTGGACTAGCGGCGCCCTTTTTT
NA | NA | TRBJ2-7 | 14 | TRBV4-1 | CASSPRDTSYEQYF | TGCGCCAGCAGCCCGCGGGATACCTCCTACGAGCAGTACTTC
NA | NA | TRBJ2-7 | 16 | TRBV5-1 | CASSPPLATTPYEQYF | TGCGCCAGCAGCCCTCCCCTAGCGACCACACCCTACGAGCAGTACTTC
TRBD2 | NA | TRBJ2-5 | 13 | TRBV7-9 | CASSLAGGETQYF | TGTGCCAGCAGTTTAGCGGGAGGGGAGACCCAGTACTTC
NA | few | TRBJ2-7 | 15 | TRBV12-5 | CASGLVPLRKYEQYF | TGTGCTAGTGGTTTGGTCCCACTGAGGAAATACGAGCAGTACTTC
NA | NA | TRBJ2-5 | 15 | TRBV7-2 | CASSLAHARQETQYF | TGTGCCAGCAGCTTAGCGCATGCACGGCAAGAGACCCAGTACTTC
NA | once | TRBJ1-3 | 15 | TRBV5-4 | CASSLGSASGNTIYF | TGTGCCAGCAGCTTGGGCAGCGCGTCTGGAAACACCATATATTTT
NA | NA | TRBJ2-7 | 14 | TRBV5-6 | CASSAGRYSYEQYF | TGTGCCAGCAGCGCCGGACGGTACTCCTACGAGCAGTACTTC
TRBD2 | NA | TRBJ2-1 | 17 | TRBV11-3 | CASSLDLRGGSYNEQFF | TGTGCCAGCAGCTTAGATTTGCGGGGAGGGTCCTACAATGAGCAGTTCTTC
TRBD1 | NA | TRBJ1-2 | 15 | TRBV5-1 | CASSPGDRVMYGYTF | TGCGCCAGCAGCCCCGGAGACAGGGTGATGTATGGCTACACCTTC
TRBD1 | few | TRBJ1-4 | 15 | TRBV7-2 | CASSSTGTGGEKLFF | TGTGCCAGCAGCTCCACCGGGACAGGGGGTGAAAAACTGTTTTTT
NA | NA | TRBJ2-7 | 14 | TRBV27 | CASSLSPVGWEQYF | TGTGCCAGCAGTTTAAGCCCAGTGGGGTGGGAGCAGTACTTC
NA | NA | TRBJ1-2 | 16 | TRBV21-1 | CASSKVDRGNHYGYTF | TGTGCCAGCAGCAAAGTCGACAGGGGGAACCACTATGGCTACACCTTC
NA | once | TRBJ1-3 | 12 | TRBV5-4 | CASKGAGNTIYF | TGTGCCAGCAAGGGCGCAGGAAACACCATATATTTT
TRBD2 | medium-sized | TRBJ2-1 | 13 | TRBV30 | CAWSASTSGRQFF | TGTGCCTGGAGTGCGTCGACTAGCGGGAGGCAGTTCTTC
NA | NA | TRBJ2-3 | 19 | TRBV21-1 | CASRHSGGPRRVRTDTQYF | TGTGCCAGCAGACACAGCGGGGGGCCCCGACGGGTGCGCACAGATACGCAGTATTTT
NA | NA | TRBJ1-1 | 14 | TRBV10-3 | CAIRPRDSNTEAFF | TGTGCCATCAGACCCCGGGACTCGAACACTGAAGCTTTCTTT
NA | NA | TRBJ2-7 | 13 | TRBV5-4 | CASRRDPAYEQYF | TGTGCCAGCAGACGGGACCCAGCCTACGAGCAGTACTTC
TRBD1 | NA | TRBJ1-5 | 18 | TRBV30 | CAWRTGQGALLLWQPQHF | TGTGCCTGGAGGACTGGACAGGGGGCTTTACTTTTGTGGCAGCCCCAGCATTTT
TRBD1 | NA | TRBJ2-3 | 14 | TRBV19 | CASSDRGSTDTQYF | TGTGCCAGTAGCGACAGGGGTAGCACAGATACGCAGTATTTT
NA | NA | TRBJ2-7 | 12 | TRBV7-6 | CASSLEAYEQYF | TGTGCCAGCAGCTTAGAAGCGTACGAGCAGTACTTC
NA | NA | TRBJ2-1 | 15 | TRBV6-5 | CASSYDRQSYNEQFF | TGTGCCAGCAGTTACGACCGCCAGTCCTACAATGAGCAGTTCTTC